The next 25 T cell receptor beta chains were all read from a single sample in a study of CD8 T cells in cerebrospinal fluid in Alzheimer's disease. TCRdb reprocessed the 10x single-cell sequencing reads, keeping one entry per CDR3 protein, no DNA. The listing contains around 1,200 distinct CDR3 sequences. Sequencing was done on a sample of cerebrospinal fluid. Source of these receptors: a human donor with Parkinson's disease.

Measured by frequency, this clonotype is large. The rearrangement joins TRBV13 to TRBJ1-3. The CDR3 is 17 amino acids. Germline V gene data show CDR1 as PRHDT and CDR2 as FYEKMQ (reference sequence). This CDR3 reads CASSLSREGASGNTIYF.

Measured by frequency, this clonotype is large. The chain links TRBV7-9 to TRBJ1-1; TCRdb's D gene call, TRBD1, goes unchecked for lack of DNA. CDR1 and CDR2 from the germline V gene are SEHNR and FQNEAQ (reference sequence). CDR3 size: 17 residues. CDR3: CASSLDLGQGISTEAFF. The whole variable domain, filled in from reference TRBV7-9 and TRBJ1-1, reads DTGVSQNPRHKITKRGQNVTFRCDPISEHNRLYWYRQTLGQGPEFLTYFQNEAQLEKSRLLSDRFSAERPKGSFSTLEIQRTEQGDSAMYLCASSLDLGQGISTEAFFGQGTRLTVV.

In terms of frequency, this clonotype is large. The chain has TRBV7-2 and TRBJ2-5. Germline CDR1 SGHTA, CDR2 FQGNSA. The CDR3 length is 11 residues. This CDR3 is CASSQRQTQYF.

The CDR3 sequence is CASSLEPSTGAKQFF. The chain links TRBV7-2 to TRBJ2-1; TCRdb returns TRBD1, unconfirmable since there is no DNA. The germline CDR1 and CDR2 sequences are SGHTA and FQGNSA. This CDR3 contains 15 residues.

The chain employs TRBV9 and TRBJ2-3; TCRdb proposes TRBD2, but this gene call is untestable without DNA. The germline V gene has CDR1 SGDLS and CDR2 YYNGEE. CDR3 size: 17 residues. The CDR3: CASSTSPAGGGGDTQYF.

By frequency, this clonotype is large. The CDR3 sequence: CRPAGGQETQYF. The chain links TRBV20-1 to TRBJ2-5; as DNA is missing, the TRBD2 call by TCRdb cannot be tested. Germline V gene data show CDR1 as DFQATT and CDR2 as SNEGSKA (reference sequence). The CDR3 is made up of 12 amino acids.

This rearrangement joins TRBV28 to TRBJ1-2. This CDR3 has 16 amino acids. Germline CDR1 reads MDHEN; CDR2 reads SYDVKM. CDR3 in amino acids: CASSSGRPLSNYGVTF.

Considering frequency, this clonotype is medium-sized. The chain uses TRBV13 and TRBJ2-3; the D gene TCRdb calls, TRBD2, cannot be checked with no DNA. The CDR3 consists of 15 residues. Germline V gene sequence: CDR1 PRHDT, CDR2 FYEKMQ (reference sequence). The CDR3 reads CASSFGTSITDTQYF.

The V gene is TRBV7-9, the J gene TRBJ2-1; the TCRdb D gene call, TRBD2, has no DNA to confirm it. The length of the CDR3 is 20 residues. Germline assignment: CDR1 SEHNR and CDR2 FQNEAQ (reference sequence). CDR3 protein: CASSLDGTGWGSLAGDQQFF.

This clonotype is large (0.1 to 1%) by frequency. This chain joins TRBV6-2 or TRBV6-3 and TRBJ1-1. Germline CDR1 reads MNHEY; CDR2 reads SVGEGT. The CDR3 is 12 residues long. This chain's CDR3 is CASRDSNTEAFF.

Considering frequency, this clonotype is medium-sized. The chain recombines TRBV6-2 or TRBV6-3 with TRBJ2-3; no DNA is available, so the TRBD1 call from TCRdb remains unchecked. Germline V gene lookup returns CDR1 MNHEY and CDR2 SVGEGT. The CDR3 length is 15 residues. The CDR3 spells CASKTGQVSTDTQYF.

Measured by frequency, this clonotype is medium-sized. The chain is built from TRBV24-1 and TRBJ1-2. The CDR3 loop spans 11 amino acids. CDR1 and CDR2 from the germline V gene are KGHDR and SFDVKD. CDR3: CATSDYYGYTF.

Its frequency marks this clonotype as medium-sized. V is TRBV19 and J is TRBJ2-7; the D call of TRBD1 rests on TCRdb alone, since no DNA is present to check it. The CDR3 loop spans 13 amino acids. Per germline, CDR1 LNHDA and CDR2 SQIVND (reference sequence). The CDR3 sequence is CASSVTTGGEQYF.

Considering frequency, this clonotype is medium-sized (0.01 to 0.1%). This chain links TRBV6-6 with TRBJ1-1; without DNA, the TCRdb call of TRBD1 cannot be checked. The CDR3 is 12 amino acids. Germline loops: CDR1 MNHNY, CDR2 SVGAGI (reference sequence). The CDR3 protein is CASVEGPRAAFF.

The J gene is TRBJ2-1, the V gene TRBV18. CDR1 KGHSH and CDR2 LQKENI come from the germline V gene. The CDR3 has 14 residues. CDR3 sequence reads: CASSFGGPYNEQFF.

The chain joins TRBV12-3 or TRBV12-4 to TRBJ1-2; checking the TCRdb D call of TRBD1 is not possible without DNA. The CDR3 is made up of 13 amino acids. The CDR3 reads CASTLRGVYGYTF.

By frequency, this clonotype registers medium-sized (0.01 to 0.1%). The chain is built from TRBV2 and TRBJ2-7; TCRdb picks TRBD1, but there is no DNA to check that call. The CDR3 extends over 11 amino acids. Germline V CDR1 and CDR2: SNHLY, FYNNEI. CDR3 protein: CASSERDRGYF.

According to its frequency, this clonotype is medium-sized. The chain employs TRBV11-3 and TRBJ2-1. The germline V gene encodes CDR1 SGHNT and CDR2 YENEEA. The CDR3 totals 14 residues. The CDR3 loop reads CASSLDMESTEQFF.

Its frequency marks this clonotype as large. This chain connects TRBV10-2 to TRBJ1-6. CDR1 and CDR2 (germline): WSHSY, SAAADI. The CDR3 consists of 13 residues. The CDR3 sequence is CASSEGRISPLHF.

This clonotype is deemed large (0.1 to 1%) by its frequency. The chain combines TRBV11-2 with TRBJ1-2. The CDR3 runs 12 residues. Germline V gives CDR1 SGHAT, CDR2 FQNNGV. This CDR3 is CASSLIVGGYTF.

This clonotype registers medium-sized by frequency. CDR3 amino acids: CASSLATVGEQYF. V usage is TRBV5-1 and J usage is TRBJ2-7; with no DNA, the TCRdb D assignment of TRBD1 cannot be verified. Germline CDR1 SGHRS, CDR2 YFSETQ. The CDR3 sequence is 13 residues long.

This clonotype is deemed medium-sized by its frequency. The V call is TRBV5-1, the J call TRBJ1-1. The CDR3 has 13 residues. The germline gives CDR1 SGHRS, CDR2 YFSETQ. The CDR3 sequence: CASSSDDNTEAFF.

This clonotype is classed as medium-sized (0.01 to 0.1%) by frequency. This chain connects TRBV4-2 to TRBJ1-2. This CDR3 is 16 amino acids long. The V gene's germline CDR1 is LGHNA and CDR2 YNFKEQ. The CDR3 region is CASSQGLGADNYGYTF.

V usage is TRBV6-6 and J usage is TRBJ2-3; TCRdb selects TRBD2, and the lack of DNA leaves this call unchecked. Germline V CDR1 and CDR2: MNHNY, SVGAGI (reference sequence). This CDR3 has 15 amino acids. CDR3: CASSYQAGGRDTQYF.

Frequency places this clonotype as medium-sized. The chain recombines TRBV7-8 with TRBJ2-1; the TRBD2 assignment by TCRdb is unverifiable without DNA. Germline assignment: CDR1 SGHVS and CDR2 FQNEAQ. The CDR3 length is 18 residues. CDR3 sequence reads: CASSGTSGRKSSYNEQFF.